What follows describes a single T cell receptor beta chain. This sample was included in a study of blood T cell repertoires in COVID-19. Study background: Sample material is recorded as cDNA or gDNA derived from T cells, B-cell-depleted T cells, or PBMCs.

Per the study methods: Estimation of nucleated cell counts relied on the amplification of reference gene primers. TCRdb's table, derived via immunoSEQ multiplex PCR, lists solely in-frame clones and lacks some. That table supplies the V and J calls and clone size; D and trimming were determined from the DNA. The data contain about 120,000 clones, less than 90% of them singletons. Trimming took 5 bases from V and 4 from J, leaving 14 bases between them. The germline V gene encodes CDR1 SGHVS and CDR2 FQNEAQ. The CDR3 spans 14 residues. The clonotype was recovered from a man aged 30 to 39 with acute or convalescent COVID-19. This rearrangement joins TRBV7-8 to TRBJ1-1; the D is unclear. Sequenced input: peripheral blood. CDR3 region: CASSHINAGTEAFF. DNA of the CDR3: TGTGCCAGCAGCCACATAAATGCGGGCACTGAAGCTTTCTTT.